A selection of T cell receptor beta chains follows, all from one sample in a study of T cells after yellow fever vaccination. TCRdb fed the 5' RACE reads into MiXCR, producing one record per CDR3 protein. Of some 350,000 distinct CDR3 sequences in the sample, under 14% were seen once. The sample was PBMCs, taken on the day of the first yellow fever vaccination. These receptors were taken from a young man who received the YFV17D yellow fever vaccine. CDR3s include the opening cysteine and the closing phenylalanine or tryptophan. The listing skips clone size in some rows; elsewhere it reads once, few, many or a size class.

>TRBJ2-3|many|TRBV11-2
CASRLTGGEPTRTDTQYF
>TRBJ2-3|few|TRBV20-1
CSARTGAFATDTQYF
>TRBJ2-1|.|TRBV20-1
CSAEVGPRSYNEQFF
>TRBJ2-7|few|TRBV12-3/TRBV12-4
CASNRGESYEQYF
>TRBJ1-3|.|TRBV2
CASSESSFSGNTIYF
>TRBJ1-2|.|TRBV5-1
CASSLQGGSDGYTF
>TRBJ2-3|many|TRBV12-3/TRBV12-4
CASSPQALAGDTQYF
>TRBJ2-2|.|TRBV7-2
CASSYSGADTGELFF
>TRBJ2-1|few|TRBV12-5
CASGLQGGGLRGNEQFF
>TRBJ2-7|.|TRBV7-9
CASSLEWDSLKSHEQYF
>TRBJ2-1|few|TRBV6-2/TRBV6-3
CATHNEGARPNEQFF
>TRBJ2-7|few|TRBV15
CATSRDLIYEQYF
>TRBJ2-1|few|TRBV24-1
CATSGTSGGPYNEQFF
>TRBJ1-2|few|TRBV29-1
CSVFESGYTF
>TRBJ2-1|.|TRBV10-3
CAISSGQNNEQFF
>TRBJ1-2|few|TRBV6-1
CASTRAGPRYGYTF
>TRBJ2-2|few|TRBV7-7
CASSPSITGELFF
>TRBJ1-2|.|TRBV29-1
CSVTDGYGYTF
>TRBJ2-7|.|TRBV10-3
CAINAGTGHYEQYF
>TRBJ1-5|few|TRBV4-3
CASSQDKGGTQPQHF
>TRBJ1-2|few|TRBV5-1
CASSLTQGGDGYTF
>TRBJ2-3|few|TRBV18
CASSPATGGWDTQYF
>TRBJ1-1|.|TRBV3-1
CASSQANRVGFF
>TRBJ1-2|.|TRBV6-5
CASSYSRQAGNYGYTF
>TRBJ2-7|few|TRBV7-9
CASSTPRFGEQYF
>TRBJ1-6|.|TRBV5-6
CASSSDSSNSPLHF
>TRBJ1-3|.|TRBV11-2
CASSLDLGRIGAIYF
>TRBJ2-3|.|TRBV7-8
CASSLGWTRGEQDTQYF
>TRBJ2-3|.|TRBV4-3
CASSQDSRGLSDTQYF
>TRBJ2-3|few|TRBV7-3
CASSSATRGTSTDTQYF
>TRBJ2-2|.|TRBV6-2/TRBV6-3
CASSHRQGHTGELFF
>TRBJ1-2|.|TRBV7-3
CASSSGTGGSGYTF
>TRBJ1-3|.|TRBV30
CAWSPGTLGNSIYF
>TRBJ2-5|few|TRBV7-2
CASSWWGGQETQYF
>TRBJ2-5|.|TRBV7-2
CASSLLRLAGEETQYF
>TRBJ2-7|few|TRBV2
CASRVTERPYEQYF
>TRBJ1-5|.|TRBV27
CASSSVGLWGNQPQHF
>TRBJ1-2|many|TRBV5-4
CAVPIVKGSEGYTF
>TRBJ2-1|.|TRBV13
CASSLEAASYNEQFF
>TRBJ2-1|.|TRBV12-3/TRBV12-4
CASSLGRVREQFF
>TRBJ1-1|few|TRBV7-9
CASSSGGGWTEAFF
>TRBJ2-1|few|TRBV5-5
CASSLEPIGNEQFF
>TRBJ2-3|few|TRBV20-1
CSAPATLAGGTQYF
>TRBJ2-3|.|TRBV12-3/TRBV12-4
CASKLLDTDTQYF
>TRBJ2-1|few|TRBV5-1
CASSLVTGAYNEQFF
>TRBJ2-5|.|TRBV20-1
CSASEGGQETQYF
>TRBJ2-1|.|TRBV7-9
CASSPRASGVSNEQFF
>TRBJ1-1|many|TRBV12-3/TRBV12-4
CASSRQGVTEAFF
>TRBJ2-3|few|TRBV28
CASSPHLAGGHTDTQYF
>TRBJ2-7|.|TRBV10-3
CAIVAGGMGSYEQYF